A single sample is the source of the 2 T cell receptor beta chains below, sequenced in a study of vaccination and CD4 T cells after COVID-19. Sequenced with the Oncomine TCR Beta short-read assay was DNA taken from cultured CD4+ T cells. TCRdb reanalysed the PCR reads using MiXCR and keeps one entry per CDR3 protein. The sample yields about 9,400 distinct CDR3 sequences, over 70% seen once. No cognate antigen is known for these TCRs. Treatment given: roughly 10-day PBMC culture with coronavirus spike peptide pools or control peptides (ViraFEST assay). Specimen: CD4+ T cells from blood, cultured in vitro. The source of these receptors is a human donor who had recovered from COVID-19.

The V gene is TRBV2, the J gene TRBJ2-7; D unclear. V was trimmed by 4 bases and J by 6 bases, leaving 13 bases between them. This CDR3 region has 13 residues. CDR1 SNHLY and CDR2 FYNNEI come from the germline V gene. CDR3 bases: TGTGCCAGCAGTGCCCCATTCTCTCCCGAGCAGTACTTC. It yields the protein CASSAPFSPEQYF.

In DNA form, the CDR3 reads TGTGCCAGCAGTGGACTCCAGGGGTTGGGGGAGACCCAGTACTTC. Its protein product is CASSGLQGLGETQYF. The chain links TRBV6-1 to TRBJ2-5; perhaps TRBD1 as D (6 bases). Germline V gene data show CDR1 as MNHNS and CDR2 as SASEGT. The CDR3 totals 15 residues. The V end was cut by 4 bases, the J end by 5 bases, with 17 bases between.